Below, 28 T cell receptor beta chains from the same sample are listed, as sequenced in a study of T cell repertoires in cytomegalovirus infection. TCRdb passed the reads through MiXCR, listing each CDR3 protein once. The repertoire has some 150,000 distinct CDR3 sequences, 5% to 6.5% of them found once; the top ten carry more than 15%. The sample taken for sequencing was PBMCs. These receptors all stem from a human donor in good health (CMV status not recorded). Some clones in this sample may be carry-over from other donors' samples.

This clonotype was recorded many times. The CDR3 sequence: CASRVYKDEKLFF. The CDR3 nucleotides are TGTGCCAGCAGAGTTTACAAGGATGAAAAACTGTTTTTT. The chain has TRBV28 and TRBJ1-4, with unresolved D. The CDR3 covers 13 residues. V lost 6 bases, J lost 6 bases, and 11 bases lay in between. Germline CDR1 and CDR2: MDHEN and SYDVKM.

This clonotype was found a few times. V gene TRBV27 combines with J gene TRBJ2-1; 11 bases line up with TRBD2. Germline V gene sequence: CDR1 MNHEY, CDR2 SMNVEV (reference sequence). After removal of 1 base from V and 9 bases from J, the junction contained 5 bases not matched to a gene. This CDR3 comprises 15 residues. The CDR3 DNA follows: TGTGCCAGCAGTTTATTGAGTAGCGGGGGGGGTGAGCAGTTCTTC. Translating it yields CASSLLSSGGGEQFF.

This clonotype was counted ten times or more. V and J are TRBV2 and TRBJ1-4; a possible D gene is TRBD1 (5 bases). The germline V gene encodes CDR1 SNHLY and CDR2 FYNNEI. This CDR3 has 13 amino acids. Trimming removed 5 bases from V and 5 bases from J, with 9 bases in between. The CDR3 nucleotides read TGTGCCAGCAGTCGGGACGAGAATGAAAAACTGTTTTTT. Amino acid sequence: CASSRDENEKLFF. Supplemented by reference TRBV2 and TRBJ1-4, the full variable domain reads EPEVTQTPSHQVTQMGQEVILRCVPISNHLYFYWYRQILGQKVEFLVSFYNNEISEKSEIFDDQFSVERPDGSNFTLKIRSTKLEDSAMYFCASSRDENEKLFFGSGTQLSVL.

This clonotype was observed at least ten times. The V call is TRBV7-2, the J call TRBJ1-2; the D gene is possibly TRBD1 (5 bases). The CDR3 covers 15 residues. The germline V and J ends were trimmed by 2 bases and 2 bases, with 12 bases remaining between them. Germline loops: CDR1 SGHTA, CDR2 FQGNSA. In DNA form, the CDR3 reads TGTGCCAGCAGCTTATCGGGACGGCTAAACTATGGCTACACCTTC. It specifies CASSLSGRLNYGYTF.

This clonotype was counted at least ten times. The gene calls are TRBV7-9 and TRBJ2-3; unclear D gene. The ends were cut back, 5 bases at V and 0 bases at J, with 9 bases in the middle. Germline V gives CDR1 SEHNR, CDR2 FQNEAQ (reference sequence). The CDR3 is made up of 14 amino acids. In DNA, the CDR3 is TGTGCCAGCAGCCCCCGAGCTAGCACAGATACGCAGTATTTT. Its protein product is CASSPRASTDTQYF.

This clonotype appeared many times. The V and J genes are TRBV4-3 and TRBJ2-3; D remains ambiguous. The length of the CDR3 is 15 residues. CDR1 LGHNA and CDR2 YSLEER come from the germline V gene. V lost 0 bases and J lost 0, with 7 bases in between. CDR3 sequence: CASSQDSSSTDTQYF. CDR3 in DNA: TGCGCCAGCAGCCAAGATTCTTCCAGCACAGATACGCAGTATTTT.

This clonotype was counted between two and nine times. This chain uses TRBV24-1 with TRBJ1-1; no definite D call. V lost 1 base and J lost 10, with 12 bases in between. The CDR3 loop spans 13 amino acids. Germline CDR1 KGHDR, CDR2 SFDVKD. The DNA for the CDR3 is TGTGCCACCAGTGATTTCTCTGGCAGCGGAGCTTTCTTT. Amino acid sequence: CATSDFSGSGAFF.

Many counts were recorded for this clonotype. The chain links TRBV12-3 or TRBV12-4 to TRBJ1-5; D is undetermined. This CDR3 spans 13 amino acids. The V end lost 2 bases, the J end lost 4 bases, and 6 bases lay between the germline ends. The CDR3 reads CASSLNENQPQHF. As DNA, the CDR3 is TGTGCCAGCAGTTTAAACGAAAATCAGCCCCAGCATTTT.

The table lists this clonotype with many counts. The rearrangement joins TRBV13 to TRBJ1-1; 7 positions agree with TRBD1. The germline gives CDR1 PRHDT, CDR2 FYEKMQ (reference sequence). Trimming cost V 6 bases and J 1 base; bases outside gene matches: 5. This CDR3 is 14 amino acids long. CDR3: CASRVGQPNTEAFF. The CDR3 nucleotides read TGTGCCAGCAGGGTGGGACAGCCGAACACTGAAGCTTTCTTT. Looking up the rest from reference TRBV13 and TRBJ1-1 gives the full variable domain: AAGVIQSPRHLIKEKRETATLKCYPIPRHDTVYWYQQGPGQDPQFLISFYEKMQSDKGSIPDRFSAQQFSDYHSELNMSSLELGDSALYFCASRVGQPNTEAFFGQGTRLTVV.

The J gene is TRBJ1-2, the V gene TRBV20-1, with TRBD1 matching over 7 bases. Looked up from germline, CDR1 is DFQATT and CDR2 is SNEGSKA (reference sequence). The CDR3 extends over 14 amino acids. DNA for the CDR3: TGCAGCCTCAGTCCCCGACAGGGCGCGGGTGGCTACACCTTC. Its translation is CSLSPRQGAGGYTF.

This clonotype came up many times. The genes are TRBV19 and TRBJ2-3; D is unclear. Germline values: CDR1 LNHDA, CDR2 SQIVND (reference sequence). The CDR3 is 13 residues long. The V end lost 9 bases, the J end lost 0 bases, and 10 bases lay between the germline ends. DNA of the CDR3: TGTGCCAGCTCAATACCTAGCACAGATACGCAGTATTTT. It is translated as CASSIPSTDTQYF.

The chain joins TRBV4-2 to TRBJ1-1; 11 bases are a match to TRBD1. The CDR3 sequence is 15 residues long. The ends lost 0 bases at V and 8 bases at J; junction bases unmatched: 5. Germline CDR1 reads LGHNA; CDR2 reads YNFKEQ. The CDR3 bases are TGTGCCAGCAGCCAAGACCGGACAGGGGGCTTGGAAGCTTTCTTT. Translated: CASSQDRTGGLEAFF.

This clonotype appeared a few times. This chain joins TRBV7-3 and TRBJ2-1; TRBD1 matches 9 bases. V shed 4 bases, J shed 5 bases, and the junction held 3 bases outside the gene matches. Germline loops: CDR1 SGHTA, CDR2 FQGTGA. CDR3 size: 14 residues. The CDR3: CASSSTGGDNEQFF. CDR3 coding DNA: TGTGCCAGCAGCTCGACAGGGGGGGACAATGAGCAGTTCTTC.

This clonotype was detected ten times or more. The chain recombines TRBV7-2 with TRBJ1-1, with TRBD1 matching over 7 bases. J gave up 4 bases and V 5 bases, and 13 bases lay outside the gene matches. The CDR3 contains 16 residues. CDR1 and CDR2 from the germline V gene are SGHTA and FQGNSA. The CDR3 nucleotides are TGTGCCAGCAGCACAGGGGAGACAGGGCTAGGCACTGAAGCTTTCTTT. It codes for CASSTGETGLGTEAFF.

In its sample, this clonotype was seen many times. The rearrangement uses TRBV7-2 and TRBJ1-2; D not resolved. The CDR3 has 14 residues. V lost 5 bases and J 1 base, leaving 11 bases between the germline ends. The germline V gene has CDR1 SGHTA and CDR2 FQGNSA. This CDR3 reads CASSPDGINYGYTF. The CDR3 DNA reads TGTGCCAGCAGCCCCGACGGAATTAACTATGGCTACACCTTC.

Many counts were recorded for this clonotype. This chain joins TRBV6-2 or TRBV6-3 and TRBJ2-5; 8 nucleotides align to TRBD2. Germline assignment: CDR1 MNHEY and CDR2 SVGEGT. This CDR3 comprises 18 residues. V trimming: 2 bases; J trimming: 6 bases; junction bases outside the gene matches: 17. DNA of the CDR3: TGTGCCAGCAGTTACCCCACCCCCGGGACTAGTTTTGAGAAGACCCAGTACTTC. The encoded protein is CASSYPTPGTSFEKTQYF.

The chain recombines TRBV7-9 with TRBJ2-3; D gene unclear. The V end lost 4 bases, the J end lost 5 bases, and 13 bases lay between the germline ends. The CDR3 is 14 residues long. The germline V gene has CDR1 SEHNR and CDR2 FQNEAQ (reference sequence). Here the CDR3 DNA reads TGTGCCAGCAGCTCTAATCAAGTGGGAGATACGCAGTATTTT. Protein sequence: CASSSNQVGDTQYF.

The chain has TRBV2 and TRBJ2-5; 8 bases map to TRBD2. V lost 3 bases, J lost 5 bases, and 5 bases stayed unmatched. From germline, CDR1 is SNHLY and CDR2 FYNNEI. The CDR3 contains 14 residues. Here the CDR3 DNA reads TGTGCCAGCAGTGACGGGGGGGGCAGTGAGACCCAGTACTTC. Its translation is CASSDGGGSETQYF.

This clonotype has only a few counts. The chain recombines TRBV29-1 with TRBJ1-1; D is possibly TRBD1 (6 bases). Germline-derived CDR1 and CDR2 are SQVTM and ANQGSEA. There are 14 residues in the CDR3. V dropped 6 bases and J dropped 0 bases, with 14 bases sitting between them. As DNA, the CDR3 is TGCAGCGTGGATAGGACAGCAATGAACACTGAAGCTTTCTTT. Translated, it gives CSVDRTAMNTEAFF.

This clonotype has only a few counts. This rearrangement joins TRBV20-1 to TRBJ1-2, with 8 bases matching TRBD1. The CDR3 covers 14 residues. The V gene end was trimmed by 6 bases and the J gene end by 5 bases; junction bases not matched to a gene: 11. Germline V gives CDR1 DFQATT, CDR2 SNEGSKA (reference sequence). The CDR3 is CSATGQGNTYGYTF. Here the CDR3 DNA reads TGCAGTGCAACCGGACAGGGTAACACGTATGGCTACACCTTC.

This clonotype was seen more than once but under ten times. The gene calls are TRBV19 and TRBJ1-4; the match to TRBD1 covers 7 bases. This CDR3 is built from 17 residues. The trim removed 4 bases at V and 4 bases at J, leaving 12 bases unmatched. Germline V gene sequence: CDR1 LNHDA, CDR2 SQIVND (reference sequence). CDR3 sequence: CASSNEGPGGGNEKLFF. The CDR3 bases are TGTGCCAGTAGTAATGAAGGACCAGGGGGAGGTAATGAAAAACTGTTTTTT.

The sample holds many counts of this clonotype. The gene calls are TRBV7-2 and TRBJ2-1; the match to TRBD1 covers 8 bases. The CDR3 loop spans 15 amino acids. CDR1 SGHTA and CDR2 FQGNSA come from the germline V gene. The J segment lost 5 bases and the V segment lost 1 base, leaving 4 bases of the junction unmatched. The CDR3 coding sequence is TGTGCCAGCAGCTTAGAAGGGGGACAGGACAATGAGCAGTTCTTC. Its translation: CASSLEGGQDNEQFF.

This clonotype was detected ten times or more. The chain carries TRBV6-2 or TRBV6-3 and TRBJ1-2, with 7 nucleotides matching TRBD1. The CDR3 loop spans 12 amino acids. Unmatched junction bases numbered 3, after V lost 4 bases and J lost 7 bases. In germline, CDR1 is MNHEY, CDR2 SVGEGT. In DNA form, the CDR3 reads TGTGCCAGCAGTTCACAGGGGTTTGGCTACACCTTC. This gives the protein CASSSQGFGYTF.

This clonotype was seen many times. This sequence joins TRBV7-8 and TRBJ1-5, with 7 bases matching TRBD1. CDR3 length: 18 amino acids. Germline V CDR1 and CDR2: SGHVS, FQNEAQ. The junction had 10 bases not matched to a gene; V was cut back by 2 bases and J by 0 bases. This CDR3 reads CASSLTRQGLYSNQPQHF. The CDR3 DNA reads as TGTGCCAGCAGCTTAACCCGACAGGGCCTATATAGCAATCAGCCCCAGCATTTT.

In nucleotides, the CDR3 is TGCGCCAGCAGCCTCCAACTGAGAGAAACCTACTATGGCTACACCTTC. This translates into CASSLQLRETYYGYTF. The chain uses TRBV4-3 and TRBJ1-2; D remains ambiguous. The CDR3 covers 16 residues. The germline gives CDR1 LGHNA, CDR2 YSLEER. Trimming left V 4 bases short and J 3 bases short, with 18 bases between.

This clonotype came up many times. The rearrangement uses TRBV7-9 and TRBJ2-7; possibly TRBD1 for D (6 bases). The CDR3 length is 14 residues. Germline CDR1 and CDR2: SEHNR and FQNEAQ (reference sequence). V was clipped by 4 bases and J by 0 bases, with 10 bases between them. Written as DNA, the CDR3 is TGTGCCAGCAGCTCCACAGGGTCCTCCTACGAGCAGTACTTC. This gives the protein CASSSTGSSYEQYF. Filled out from reference TRBV7-9 and TRBJ2-7, the complete variable domain reads DTGVSQNPRHKITKRGQNVTFRCDPISEHNRLYWYRQTLGQGPEFLTYFQNEAQLEKSRLLSDRFSAERPKGSFSTLEIQRTEQGDSAMYLCASSSTGSSYEQYFGPGTRLTVT.

This clonotype was recorded many times. The chain combines TRBV7-2 with TRBJ2-1, with no clear D. V was clipped by 3 bases and J by 1 base, with 7 bases between them. This CDR3 spans 14 amino acids. Germline values: CDR1 SGHTA, CDR2 FQGNSA. CDR3 in amino acids: CASSFSPSYNEQFF. CDR3 nucleotides: TGTGCCAGCAGCTTTTCTCCGTCCTACAATGAGCAGTTCTTC. The variable domain in full, completed from reference TRBV7-2 and TRBJ2-1, reads GAGVSQSPSNKVTEKGKDVELRCDPISGHTALYWYRQSLGQGLEFLIYFQGNSAPDKSGLPSDRFSAERTGGSVSTLTIQRTQQEDSAVYLCASSFSPSYNEQFFGPGTRLTVL.

There are many counts of this clonotype. This chain connects TRBV6-2 or TRBV6-3 to TRBJ2-7; D is tentatively TRBD1 or TRBD2 (6 bases each). CDR1 is MNHEY, CDR2 SVGEGT, per germline. This CDR3 has 17 residues. Trimming cost V 0 bases and J 3 bases, with 18 bases left between them. The chain's CDR3 is CASSYSIRGATFYEQYF. CDR3 in DNA: TGTGCCAGCAGTTACTCGATAAGGGGGGCGACTTTCTACGAGCAGTACTTC.